The T cell receptor beta chain described here comes from a study of PD-1 and CTLA-4 blockade in melanoma. The protocol was immunoSEQ multiplex PCR, while the TCRdb copy is restricted to in-frame clones and leaves out a portion. Of about 29,000 clones in the sample, roughly 91% were seen once. The CDR3 length is 16 residues. The V gene lost 1 base and the J gene lost 3 bases, with 16 bases spanning the gap. Germline V gene data show CDR1 as SNHLY and CDR2 as FYNNEI. V is TRBV2 and J is TRBJ2-7; no clear D gene. The TCR sequence derives from a human donor with melanoma. Material: CD8+ T cells from peripheral blood, obtained before anti-PD-1 treatment. CDR3 sequence: CASSEGGPRLVYEQYF. The CDR3 region has the DNA TGTGCCAGCAGTGAAGGTGGTCCCCGTCTAGTCTACGAGCAGTACTTC.